This entry features one T cell receptor (beta chain) sequence. Its cognate antigen is unknown. Per germline, CDR1 MNHEY and CDR2 SVGAGI. The germline V and J ends were trimmed by 6 bases and 4 bases, with 13 bases remaining between them. This CDR3 has 15 amino acids. This entry belongs to a study of T cell responses to AZD1222 COVID-19 vaccine. Findings of the study overall: Two AZD1222 administrations were followed by greater Spike-specific TCR breadth and depth. Donor demographics were predominantly white British with a female majority; clonal diversity may be underestimated. Among AZD1222 vaccinees, only five to seven were seropositive at baseline. The study found vaccine-associated CD4 TCRs spanning spike, dominant at 160-218 and 743-854.

Clones were sequenced by immunoSEQ multiplex PCR, and TCRdb holds only the in-frame ones, with some missing. The table has under 70,000 clones, 75% to 90% seen once. V gene TRBV6-5 combines with J gene TRBJ1-6, with D unclear. This TCR came from an adult in good health. Source: peripheral blood, taken on day 0 of AZD1222 vaccination. The CDR3 region has the DNA TGTGCCAGCAGGTCATTTGAGGGATATAATTCACCCCTCCACTTT. Translation gives CASRSFEGYNSPLHF.